This paragraph covers one T cell receptor beta chain sequence. In the same sample, other DNA sequences code for this CDR3. Here immunoSEQ multiplex PCR was the method, and the copy in TCRdb shows in-frame clones only, minus some. This sample has roughly 2,300,000 clones, with about 90% found just once. The data derive from a study of shared clonotypes between healthy human individuals. Trimming removed 4 bases from V and 2 bases from J; junction bases left unmatched: 2. The CDR3 is made up of 14 amino acids. Per germline, CDR1 SGHRS and CDR2 YFSETQ. Sequenced sample: naive CD4+ T cells from PBMCs. This sample's subset: CD45RA+ positively selected. The chain employs TRBV5-1 and TRBJ1-1, with 10 bases lining up with TRBD1. This TCR came from a man between 18 and 35 years old in good health. Some clones in this sample may be carry-over from other donors' samples. CDR3 DNA: TGCGCCAGCAGCCGGGACAGGGGCAACACTGAAGCTTTCTTT. It yields the protein CASSRDRGNTEAFF.